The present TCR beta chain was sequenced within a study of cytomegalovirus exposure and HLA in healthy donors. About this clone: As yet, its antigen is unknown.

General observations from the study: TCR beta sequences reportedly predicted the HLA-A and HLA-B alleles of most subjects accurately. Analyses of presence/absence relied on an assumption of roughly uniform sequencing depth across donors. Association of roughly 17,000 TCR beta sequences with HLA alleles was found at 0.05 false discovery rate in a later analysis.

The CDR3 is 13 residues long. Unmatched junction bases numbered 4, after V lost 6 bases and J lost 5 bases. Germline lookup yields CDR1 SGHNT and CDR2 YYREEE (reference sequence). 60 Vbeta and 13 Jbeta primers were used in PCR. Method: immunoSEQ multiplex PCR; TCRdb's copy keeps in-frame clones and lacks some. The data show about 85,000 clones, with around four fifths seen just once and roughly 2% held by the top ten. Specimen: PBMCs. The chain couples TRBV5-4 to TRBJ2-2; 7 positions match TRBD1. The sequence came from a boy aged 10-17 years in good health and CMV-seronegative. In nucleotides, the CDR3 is TGTGCCAGCACCACGACAGGGACCGGGGAGCTGTTTTTT. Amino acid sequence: CASTTTGTGELFF. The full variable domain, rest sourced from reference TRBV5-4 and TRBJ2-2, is ETGVTQSPTHLIKTRGQQVTLRCSSQSGHNTVSWYQQALGQGPQFIFQYYREEENGRGNFPPRFSGLQFPNYSSELNVNALELDDSALYLCASTTTGTGELFFGEGSRLTVL.